The clone carrying this T cell receptor (beta chain) showed up just a few times. Its antigen is unknown. No infections or other immune events were documented during collection. This record comes from a study of identifying expanded T cells in peripheral blood. Produced via immunoSEQ multiplex PCR; TCRdb's table is partial and in-frame only. The sample lists around 120,000 clones; 70% to 90% were seen once. Study outcomes and limitations: Technical replicates showed about 1.1 changed clones; around 2 weeks roughly 15; four weeks 19.

The CDR3 extends over 22 amino acids. The sequenced sample was blood. This TCR was sampled from a person between 18 and 75 years old in good health. The J gene is TRBJ1-5, the V gene TRBV12-1; the table's D gene call, TRBD1, was not cross checked with the DNA. TRBV12-1 is a pseudogene segment. The CDR3 is CASSFGGTGEYPAQNGNQPQHF. The CDR3 region has the DNA TGTGCCAGCAGCTTTGGGGGGACAGGGGAATACCCAGCTCAAAATGGCAATCAGCCCCAGCATTTT.